This T cell receptor beta chain was sequenced in a study of T cell responses to AZD1222 COVID-19 vaccine. The assay was immunoSEQ multiplex PCR, and TCRdb's table has in-frame clones only and misses some. The top ten clones hold around 3.1% of a sample with some 150,000 clones, 70% to 90% of them seen once. Per the germline V gene, CDR1 is LGHDT and CDR2 is YNNKEL (reference sequence). The ends were cut back, 1 base at V and 7 bases at J, with 11 bases in the middle. The length of the CDR3 is 14 residues. Concerning this clone: Antigen unknown.

Second-dose groups at about 4 or about 12 weeks were pooled. Broader study findings: Vaccine-associated CD4 TCRs ranged over spike, dominating at 160-218 and 743-854.

The origin of this receptor is an adult who received the AZD1222 COVID-19 vaccine. Sample: peripheral blood, taken 28 days after the second AZD1222 dose. V is TRBV3-1 (or the pseudogene TRBV3-2) and J is TRBJ1-3, with a tentative D call TRBD1 (6 bases). The CDR3 DNA sequence: TGTGCCAGCAGCCAAGCCTTACAGGGTAACACCATATATTTT. Protein: CASSQALQGNTIYF.